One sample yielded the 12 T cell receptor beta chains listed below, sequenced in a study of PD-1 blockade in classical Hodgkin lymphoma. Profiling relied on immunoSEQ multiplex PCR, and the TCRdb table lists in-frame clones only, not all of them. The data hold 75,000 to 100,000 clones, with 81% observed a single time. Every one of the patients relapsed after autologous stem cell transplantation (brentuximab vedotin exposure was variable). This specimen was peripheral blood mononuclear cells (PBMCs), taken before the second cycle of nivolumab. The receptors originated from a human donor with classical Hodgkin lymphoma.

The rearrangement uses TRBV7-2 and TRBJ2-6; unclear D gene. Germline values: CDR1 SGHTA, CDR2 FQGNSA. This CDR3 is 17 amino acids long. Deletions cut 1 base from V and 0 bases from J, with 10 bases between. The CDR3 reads CASSLEAVNSGANVLTF. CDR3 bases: TGTGCCAGCAGCTTAGAAGCAGTTAACTCTGGGGCCAACGTCCTGACTTTC.

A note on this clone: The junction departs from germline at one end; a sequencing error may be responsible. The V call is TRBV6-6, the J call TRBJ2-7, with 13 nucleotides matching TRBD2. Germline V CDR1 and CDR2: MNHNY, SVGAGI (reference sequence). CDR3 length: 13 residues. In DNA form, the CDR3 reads TGTGCCAGCAGTTACTCTACAGGACTAGCGGGAGAGTTC. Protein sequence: CASSYSTGLAGEF.

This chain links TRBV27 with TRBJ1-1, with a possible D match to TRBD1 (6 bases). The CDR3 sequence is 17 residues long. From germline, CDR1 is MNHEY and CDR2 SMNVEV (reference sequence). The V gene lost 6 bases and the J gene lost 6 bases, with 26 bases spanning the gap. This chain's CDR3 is CASRNLKSGGRGPEAFF. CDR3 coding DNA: TGTGCCAGCAGAAATCTCAAATCCGGGGGGCGCGGTCCTGAAGCTTTCTTT.

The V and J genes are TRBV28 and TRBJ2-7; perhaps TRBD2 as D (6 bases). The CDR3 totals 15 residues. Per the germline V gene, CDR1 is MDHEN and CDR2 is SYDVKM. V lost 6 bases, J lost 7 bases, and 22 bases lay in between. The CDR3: CASSQGLNPGKEQYF. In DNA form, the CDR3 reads TGTGCCAGCAGCCAGGGACTTAACCCGGGGAAGGAGCAGTACTTC.

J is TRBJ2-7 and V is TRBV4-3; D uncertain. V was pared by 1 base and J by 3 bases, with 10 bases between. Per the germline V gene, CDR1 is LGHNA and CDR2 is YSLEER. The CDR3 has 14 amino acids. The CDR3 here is CASSQATGIYEQYF. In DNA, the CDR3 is TGCGCCAGCAGCCAAGCCACGGGTATCTACGAGCAGTACTTC.

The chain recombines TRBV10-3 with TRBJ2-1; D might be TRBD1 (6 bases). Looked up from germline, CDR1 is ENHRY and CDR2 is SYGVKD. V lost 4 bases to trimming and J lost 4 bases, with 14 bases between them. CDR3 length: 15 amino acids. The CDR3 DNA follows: TGTGCCATCAGTGTAAGGTCAGGGGCATACAATGAGCAGTTCTTC. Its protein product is CAISVRSGAYNEQFF.

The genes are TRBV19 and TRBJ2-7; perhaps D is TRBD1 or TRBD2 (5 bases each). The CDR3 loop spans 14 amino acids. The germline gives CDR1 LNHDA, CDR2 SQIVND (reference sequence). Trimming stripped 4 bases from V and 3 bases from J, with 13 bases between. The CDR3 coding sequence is TGTGCCAGTAGTAAGGGACCGACTTTCTACGAGCAGTACTTC. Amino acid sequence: CASSKGPTFYEQYF.

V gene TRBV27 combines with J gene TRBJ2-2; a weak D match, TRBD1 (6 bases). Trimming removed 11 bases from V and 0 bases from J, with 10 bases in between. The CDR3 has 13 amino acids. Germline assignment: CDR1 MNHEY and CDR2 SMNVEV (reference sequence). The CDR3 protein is CAGGQTNTGELFF. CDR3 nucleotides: TGTGCCGGAGGACAGACGAACACCGGGGAGCTGTTTTTT.

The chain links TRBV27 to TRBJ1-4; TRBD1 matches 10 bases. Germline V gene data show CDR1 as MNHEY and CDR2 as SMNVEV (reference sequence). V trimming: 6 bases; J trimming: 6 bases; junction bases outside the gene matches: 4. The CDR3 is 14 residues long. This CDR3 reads CASSPTGGYEKLFF. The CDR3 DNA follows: TGTGCCAGCAGCCCGACAGGGGGCTATGAAAAACTGTTTTTT.

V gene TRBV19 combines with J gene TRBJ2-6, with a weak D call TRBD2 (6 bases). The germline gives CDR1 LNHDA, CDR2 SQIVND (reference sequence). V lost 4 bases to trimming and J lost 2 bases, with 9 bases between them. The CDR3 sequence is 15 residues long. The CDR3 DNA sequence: TGTGCCAGTAGTACGCGGGATGCTGGGGCCAACGTCCTGACTTTC. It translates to CASSTRDAGANVLTF.

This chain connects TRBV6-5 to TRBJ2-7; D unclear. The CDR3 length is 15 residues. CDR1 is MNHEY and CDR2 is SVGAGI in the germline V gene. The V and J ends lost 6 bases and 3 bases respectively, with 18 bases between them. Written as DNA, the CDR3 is TGTGCCAGCAGCCCCGCAGGCAGGTTGAACTACGAGCAGTACTTC. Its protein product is CASSPAGRLNYEQYF.

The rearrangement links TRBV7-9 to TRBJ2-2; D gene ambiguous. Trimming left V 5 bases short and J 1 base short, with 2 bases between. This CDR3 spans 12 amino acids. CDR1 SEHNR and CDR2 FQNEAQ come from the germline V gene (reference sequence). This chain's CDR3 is CASSLNTGELFF. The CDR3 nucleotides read TGTGCCAGCAGCCTGAACACCGGGGAGCTGTTTTTT. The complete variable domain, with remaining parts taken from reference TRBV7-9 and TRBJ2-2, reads DTGVSQNPRHKITKRGQNVTFRCDPISEHNRLYWYRQTLGQGPEFLTYFQNEAQLEKSRLLSDRFSAERPKGSFSTLEIQRTEQGDSAMYLCASSLNTGELFFGEGSRLTVL.